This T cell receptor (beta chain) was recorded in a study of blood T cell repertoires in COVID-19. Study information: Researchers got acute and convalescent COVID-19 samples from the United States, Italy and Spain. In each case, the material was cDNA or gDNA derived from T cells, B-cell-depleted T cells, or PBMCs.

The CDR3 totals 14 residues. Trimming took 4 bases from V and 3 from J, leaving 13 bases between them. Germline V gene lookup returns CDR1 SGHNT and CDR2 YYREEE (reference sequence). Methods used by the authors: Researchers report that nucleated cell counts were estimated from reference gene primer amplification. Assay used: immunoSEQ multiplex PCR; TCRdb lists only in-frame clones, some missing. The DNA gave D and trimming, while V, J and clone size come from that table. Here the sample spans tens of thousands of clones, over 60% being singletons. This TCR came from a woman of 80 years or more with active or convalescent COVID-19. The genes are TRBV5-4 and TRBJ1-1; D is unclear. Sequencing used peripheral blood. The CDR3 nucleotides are TGTGCCAGCAGCAGACCGGGTATGGACACTGAAGCTTTCTTT. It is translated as CASSRPGMDTEAFF.